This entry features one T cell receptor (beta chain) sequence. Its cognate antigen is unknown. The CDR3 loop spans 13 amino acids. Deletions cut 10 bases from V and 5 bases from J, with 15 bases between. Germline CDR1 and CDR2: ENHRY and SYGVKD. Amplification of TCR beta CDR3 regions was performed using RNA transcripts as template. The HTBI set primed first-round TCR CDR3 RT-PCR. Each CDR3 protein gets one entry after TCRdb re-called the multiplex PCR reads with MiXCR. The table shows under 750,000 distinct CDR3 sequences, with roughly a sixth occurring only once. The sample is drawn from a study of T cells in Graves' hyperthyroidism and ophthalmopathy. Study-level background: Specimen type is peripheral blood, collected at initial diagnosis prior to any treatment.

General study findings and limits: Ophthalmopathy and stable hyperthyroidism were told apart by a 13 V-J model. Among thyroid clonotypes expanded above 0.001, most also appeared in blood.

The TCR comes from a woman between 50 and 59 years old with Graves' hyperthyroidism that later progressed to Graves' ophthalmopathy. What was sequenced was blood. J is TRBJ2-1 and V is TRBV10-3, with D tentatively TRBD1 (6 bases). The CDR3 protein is CATMGAGHNEQFF. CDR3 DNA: TGTGCCACCATGGGGGCGGGCCACAATGAGCAGTTCTTC.